A selection of T cell receptor beta chains follows, all from one sample in a study of cytomegalovirus exposure and HLA in healthy donors. The table came from immunoSEQ multiplex PCR; TCRdb's copy has only in-frame clones and leaves some out. The data contain around 400,000 clones, about nine tenths of them singletons. The sequencing input was PBMCs. These receptors all stem from a woman between 18 and 29 years old in good health and CMV-seronegative. Both conserved end residues are part of each CDR3. D genes are given only for firm matches. The listing skips clone size in some rows; elsewhere it reads once, few, many or a size class.

DNA	CDR3	size	D	V	J
TGTGCCAGCAGACCCGGACAGTTCTATGGCTACACCTTC	CASRPGQFYGYTF	.	.	TRBV2	TRBJ1-2
TGTGCCAGCAGTTCCCCGACAGTCCCATCGCCCCAGCATTTT	CASSSPTVPSPQHF	.	.	TRBV28	TRBJ1-5
TGTGCCTGGAGGCTGCCCCCAGAGAACACTGAAGCTTTCTTT	CAWRLPPENTEAFF	.	.	TRBV30	TRBJ1-1
TGCGCCAGCAGCTTAAACCCGGGTCTTCACTATGGCTACACCTTC	CASSLNPGLHYGYTF	.	.	TRBV5-1	TRBJ1-2
TGTGCCAGTAGTATTTCGGGGGACCCGCCCAATGAGCAGTTCTTC	CASSISGDPPNEQFF	once	.	TRBV19	TRBJ2-1
TGCAGCGTCCCCAGGGGGGCTCTAGTGGGGGAGACCCAGTACTTC	CSVPRGALVGETQYF	.	.	TRBV29-1	TRBJ2-5
TGTGCCAGCAGTTTACAGGGTGGGCGGGAGACCCAGTACTTC	CASSLQGGRETQYF	.	.	TRBV27	TRBJ2-5
TGCGCCAGCAGCCAAGCCCCGCTATTGGACAGCGCACCTAAGAACTATGGCTACACCTTC	CASSQAPLLDSAPKNYGYTF	.	.	TRBV4-1	TRBJ1-2
TGCGCCAGCAGGACTAGCGGGAGGGTAAACTACTACGAGCAGTACTTC	CASRTSGRVNYYEQYF	.	TRBD2	TRBV10-2	TRBJ2-7
TGTGTTACCGGGGCCGGGGGTGAAGCTTTCTTT	CVTGAGGEAFF	.	.	TRBV19	TRBJ1-1
TGTGCCACCTCGACAGAAATCTCCTACGAGCAGTACTTC	CATSTEISYEQYF	.	.	TRBV10-3	TRBJ2-7
TGTGCCAGCACACTAGCCAGTAGCACAGATACGCAGTATTTT	CASTLASSTDTQYF	.	.	TRBV6-1	TRBJ2-3
TGTGCCAGTAGTACCCTGACAGGGGCCGGGGATACGCAGTATTTT	CASSTLTGAGDTQYF	.	TRBD1	TRBV19	TRBJ2-3
TGTGCCAGCAGTTTATCCGGGACTGTTACCGGGGAGCTGTTTTTT	CASSLSGTVTGELFF	.	.	TRBV6-5	TRBJ2-2
TGTGCCAGCAGTCCTCTGCTAGCGGGGGGTCCAAGCGAGCAGTACTTC	CASSPLLAGGPSEQYF	.	TRBD2	TRBV27	TRBJ2-7
TGTGCCACCCGTGAGGGGGCGGGCAATCAGCCCCAGCATTTT	CATREGAGNQPQHF	.	TRBD1	TRBV19	TRBJ1-5
TGCGCCAGCAGTGAGCCTTATGGGTTGAGGCTACGCGAGCAGTACTTC	CASSEPYGLRLREQYF	.	.	TRBV10-2	TRBJ2-7
TGTGCCAGCGATCCGGGCACCGGGGAGCTGTTTTTT	CASDPGTGELFF	.	.	TRBV25-1	TRBJ2-2
TGCGCCAGCAGTGAGTCGACAGGGCGGGCCGAGCAGTACTTC	CASSESTGRAEQYF	.	TRBD1	TRBV10-1	TRBJ2-7
TGCGCCAGCAGCTCCTTTTCTAGCGGAGACTACGAGCAGTACTTC	CASSSFSSGDYEQYF	.	TRBD2	TRBV5-1	TRBJ2-7
TGTGCCAGCAGCCCCTGGGACAGGGTGGGCACTGAAGCTTTCTTT	CASSPWDRVGTEAFF	.	TRBD1	TRBV13	TRBJ1-1
TGTGCCAGCAGGACCGGGGGGGCGAAGACCCAGTACTTC	CASRTGGAKTQYF	.	TRBD2	TRBV6-5	TRBJ2-5
TGCAGTGCGCTAAGACTAGCCGGAGGGTATTTT	CSALRLAGGYF	.	TRBD2	TRBV20-1	TRBJ2-3
TGTGCCAGCAGTGATAGGACAGGGGCGGGGTATGGCTACACCTTC	CASSDRTGAGYGYTF	.	TRBD1	TRBV2	TRBJ1-2
TGTGCCAGCAGGCAGCCGGGACTAGCTTCTCGCGAGCAGTACTTC	CASRQPGLASREQYF	once	TRBD2	TRBV28	TRBJ2-7
TGTGCCAGCAGCTTAGATACATTCAACACTGAAGCTTTCTTT	CASSLDTFNTEAFF	.	.	TRBV7-9	TRBJ1-1
TGTGCCAGCAGTTTGGGACAGGGTGAAGCTTTCTTT	CASSLGQGEAFF	.	TRBD1	TRBV9	TRBJ1-1
TGCGCCAGCAGCTCTGGACAGGGTGGCCTAGCCAAAAACATTCAGTACTTC	CASSSGQGGLAKNIQYF	.	TRBD1	TRBV5-1	TRBJ2-4
TGTGCCAGCACGCAGGGATCCATAATCCAAGAGACCCAGTACTTC	CASTQGSIIQETQYF	.	.	TRBV6-1	TRBJ2-5
TGTGCCAGCAGCCCCATGACAGTAAACAATGAGCAGTTCTTC	CASSPMTVNNEQFF	.	.	TRBV27	TRBJ2-1
TGTGCCAGCAGTGTAGATACGAACACTGAAGCTTTCTTT	CASSVDTNTEAFF	.	.	TRBV6-4	TRBJ1-1
TGTGCCAGCAGCTTGGTAACCTTGACAGGAACAGATACGCAGTATTTT	CASSLVTLTGTDTQYF	.	.	TRBV5-6	TRBJ2-3
TGTGCCAGCAGCGTGGCGAGCGGGACCTACGAGCAGTACTTC	CASSVASGTYEQYF	.	TRBD2	TRBV9	TRBJ2-7
TGTGCCAGCTCACCTCCCCAGGGGGTTGGAACGAGGGAGCAGTACTTC	CASSPPQGVGTREQYF	.	TRBD1	TRBV18	TRBJ2-7
TGTGCCAGCAGCTTAGGGGCTCAAAGCCAAACTGAAGCTTTCTTT	CASSLGAQSQTEAFF	.	.	TRBV11-2	TRBJ1-1
TGTGCCAGCAGCTTAAATTACGGGAGCCCCAATGAGCAGTTCTTC	CASSLNYGSPNEQFF	once	.	TRBV7-8	TRBJ2-1
TGTGCCAGCAGTGAACGCGGGGGGCCCCAGCATTTT	CASSERGGPQHF	.	.	TRBV27	TRBJ1-5
TGTGCCAGCGCAGGGATCTTGAACACTGAAGCTTTCTTT	CASAGILNTEAFF	.	.	TRBV6-5	TRBJ1-1
TGTGCCAGCAGCTTGGACCCAGGACTGAGCTACGAGCAGTACTTC	CASSLDPGLSYEQYF	.	.	TRBV5-4	TRBJ2-7
TGTGCCAGCAGTCCATCAGGGAATACGCAGTATTTT	CASSPSGNTQYF	.	.	TRBV27	TRBJ2-3
TGCGCCAGCAGCTTTGGTGACGGAGGGCAAGAGACCCAGTACTTC	CASSFGDGGQETQYF	.	.	TRBV5-1	TRBJ2-5
TGCGCCAGCAGCCAACCCATTAGGGGGCGCATGGACATTCAGTACTTC	CASSQPIRGRMDIQYF	.	TRBD1	TRBV4-1	TRBJ2-4
TGTGCCAGCAGTGAACGGGGGACAGATACGCAGTATTTT	CASSERGTDTQYF	.	.	TRBV6-1	TRBJ2-3
TGTGCCAGCACCTATGGTCCAATGAACACTGAAGCTTTCTTT	CASTYGPMNTEAFF	.	.	TRBV5-6	TRBJ1-1
TGTGCCAGCAGTTTTACAGGGGCCACCGGGGCCAACGTCCTGACTTTC	CASSFTGATGANVLTF	.	TRBD1	TRBV27	TRBJ2-6
TGTGCCAGCAGCAATAGCGCTACGCAGTATTTT	CASSNSATQYF	once	.	TRBV5-4	TRBJ2-3
TGCGCCAGCAGCCGCCTAGGGACAGACACCGGGGAGCTGTTTTTT	CASSRLGTDTGELFF	few	TRBD1	TRBV4-1	TRBJ2-2
TGTGCCAGCAGTTACCAGGGGAATGAGCAGTACTTC	CASSYQGNEQYF	.	.	TRBV27	TRBJ2-7
TGTGCCAGCAGCTTTCGAGGAAGGAGAGACACCGGGGAGCTGTTTTTT	CASSFRGRRDTGELFF	once	.	TRBV7-8	TRBJ2-2
TGTGCCAGCAGCATTATGACTAGCGGCAAAGAGACCCAGTACTTC	CASSIMTSGKETQYF	.	TRBD2	TRBV28	TRBJ2-5